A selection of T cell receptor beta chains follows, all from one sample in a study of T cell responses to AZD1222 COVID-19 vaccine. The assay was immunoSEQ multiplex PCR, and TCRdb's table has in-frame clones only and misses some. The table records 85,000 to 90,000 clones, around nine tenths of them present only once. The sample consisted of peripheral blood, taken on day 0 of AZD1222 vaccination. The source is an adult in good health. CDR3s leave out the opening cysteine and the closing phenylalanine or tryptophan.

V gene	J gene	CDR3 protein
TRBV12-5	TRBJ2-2	ASGSAARGGELF
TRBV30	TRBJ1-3	GGGTGARNTIY
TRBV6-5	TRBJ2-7	ATTDSYEQY
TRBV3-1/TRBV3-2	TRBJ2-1	ASSPRGTSGTYNEQF
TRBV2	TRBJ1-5	ASSSTYSNQPQH
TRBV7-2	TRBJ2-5	ASSPAWGQGRTQY
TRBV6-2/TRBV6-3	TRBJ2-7	ASSYSSDYLYEQY
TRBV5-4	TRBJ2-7	ASRSGTEAPYEQY
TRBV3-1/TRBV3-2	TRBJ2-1	ASSQRGERGEQF
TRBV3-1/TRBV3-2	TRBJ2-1	ASSQDTGTRGGYEQF
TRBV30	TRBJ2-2	AWSLGTGELF